These T cell receptor beta chains were read from a single sample in a study of blood T cell repertoires in COVID-19. Libraries were prepared by immunoSEQ multiplex PCR; TCRdb keeps only in-frame clonotypes and omits some of them. This table has some 140,000 clones, 70% to 85% appearing once. The sequenced sample was peripheral blood. These receptor sequences come from a man in his 60s with acute or convalescent COVID-19. Both conserved end residues are part of each CDR3. The D gene is left open where the match is weak. Clone size is shown for a subset of rows, as once, few, many or a class of expanded clone.

v_call: TRBV11-2; d_call: NA; j_call: TRBJ2-2; clone_size: NA; cdr3_aa: CASSPLTGTGELFF; cdr3_nt: TGTGCCAGCAGCCCCCTTACCGGGACCGGGGAGCTGTTTTTT
v_call: TRBV28; d_call: NA; j_call: TRBJ1-2; clone_size: once; cdr3_aa: CASSPATANYGYTF; cdr3_nt: TGTGCCAGCAGCCCTGCCACGGCTAACTATGGCTACACCTTC
v_call: TRBV25-1; d_call: TRBD2; j_call: TRBJ2-7; clone_size: NA; cdr3_aa: CASSDWGGSSGYEQYF; cdr3_nt: TGTGCCAGCAGTGATTGGGGCGGGAGTTCAGGCTACGAGCAGTACTTC
v_call: TRBV6-5; d_call: NA; j_call: TRBJ1-2; clone_size: NA; cdr3_aa: CASKEGWDGYTF; cdr3_nt: TGTGCCAGCAAGGAGGGGTGGGATGGCTACACCTTC
v_call: TRBV5-1; d_call: NA; j_call: TRBJ1-1; clone_size: NA; cdr3_aa: CASSLALDTTEAFF; cdr3_nt: TGCGCCAGCAGCTTGGCCTTGGACACCACTGAAGCTTTCTTT
v_call: TRBV6-2/TRBV6-3; d_call: NA; j_call: TRBJ1-5; clone_size: NA; cdr3_aa: CASSFRDWYGNQPQHF; cdr3_nt: TGTGCCAGCAGTTTCCGGGACTGGTATGGCAATCAGCCCCAGCATTTT
v_call: TRBV24-1; d_call: NA; j_call: TRBJ2-7; clone_size: NA; cdr3_aa: CATSDFWAGDEQYF; cdr3_nt: TGTGCCACCAGTGATTTTTGGGCAGGGGACGAGCAGTACTTC
v_call: TRBV7-8; d_call: NA; j_call: TRBJ2-2; clone_size: NA; cdr3_aa: CASSSMRANTGELFF; cdr3_nt: TGTGCCAGCAGCTCAATGCGCGCGAACACCGGGGAGCTGTTTTTT
v_call: TRBV5-4; d_call: NA; j_call: TRBJ1-1; clone_size: once; cdr3_aa: CASSLDFNSAGAFF; cdr3_nt: TGTGCCAGCAGCTTGGATTTTAATTCGGCAGGTGCTTTCTTT
v_call: TRBV6-6; d_call: NA; j_call: TRBJ2-7; clone_size: NA; cdr3_aa: CASSSGHSATYEQYF; cdr3_nt: TGTGCCAGCAGTAGTGGACACTCCGCTACCTACGAGCAGTACTTC
v_call: TRBV30; d_call: TRBD2; j_call: TRBJ2-7; clone_size: NA; cdr3_aa: CAWSVALAGGQYEQYF; cdr3_nt: TGTGCCTGGAGTGTGGCCTTAGCGGGAGGACAATACGAGCAGTACTTC
v_call: TRBV18; d_call: NA; j_call: TRBJ1-5; clone_size: NA; cdr3_aa: CASSPRSSEGYSNQPQHF; cdr3_nt: TGTGCCAGCTCACCACGAAGTTCGGAGGGGTATAGCAATCAGCCCCAGCATTTT
v_call: TRBV7-2; d_call: TRBD2; j_call: TRBJ2-3; clone_size: NA; cdr3_aa: CASSPLAGGPTDTQYF; cdr3_nt: TGTGCCAGCAGCCCTTTAGCGGGAGGGCCGACAGATACGCAGTATTTT
v_call: TRBV28; d_call: NA; j_call: TRBJ1-5; clone_size: NA; cdr3_aa: CASSLQGNQPQHF; cdr3_nt: TGTGCCAGCAGTTTGCAGGGCAATCAGCCCCAGCATTTT
v_call: TRBV5-4; d_call: TRBD1; j_call: TRBJ1-3; clone_size: NA; cdr3_aa: CASSLGGQGYSGNTIYF; cdr3_nt: TGTGCCAGCAGCTTGGGTGGACAGGGCTACTCTGGAAACACCATATATTTT
v_call: TRBV19; d_call: NA; j_call: TRBJ2-6; clone_size: NA; cdr3_aa: CASSSQAQANVLTF; cdr3_nt: TGTGCCAGTAGTAGTCAGGCACAGGCCAACGTCCTGACTTTC
v_call: TRBV6-5; d_call: NA; j_call: TRBJ2-5; clone_size: NA; cdr3_aa: CASSYTTGRQETQYF; cdr3_nt: TGTGCCAGCAGTTATACGACAGGGAGGCAAGAGACCCAGTACTTC
v_call: TRBV21-1; d_call: NA; j_call: TRBJ1-5; clone_size: NA; cdr3_aa: CASSSRTGRPLNQPQHF; cdr3_nt: TGTGCCAGCAGCAGCCGGACAGGGAGGCCCCTCAATCAGCCCCAGCATTTT
v_call: TRBV19; d_call: NA; j_call: TRBJ1-6; clone_size: NA; cdr3_aa: CAARQSPGSPLHF; cdr3_nt: TGTGCCGCAAGACAGTCCCCTGGTTCACCCCTCCACTTT
v_call: TRBV7-3; d_call: NA; j_call: TRBJ2-1; clone_size: NA; cdr3_aa: CASSLTENEQFF; cdr3_nt: TGTGCCAGCAGCTTAACGGAGAATGAGCAGTTCTTC
v_call: TRBV3-1/TRBV3-2; d_call: TRBD2; j_call: TRBJ2-5; clone_size: few; cdr3_aa: CASSPLAAQETQYF; cdr3_nt: TGTGCCAGCAGCCCACTAGCGGCTCAAGAGACCCAGTACTTC
v_call: TRBV4-3; d_call: NA; j_call: TRBJ1-4; clone_size: NA; cdr3_aa: CASSPNHWGGSTNEKLFF; cdr3_nt: TGCGCCAGCAGCCCGAACCACTGGGGAGGGTCAACTAATGAAAAACTGTTTTTT